This TCR beta chain is drawn from a study of metastatic and nonmetastatic thyroid tumors (dated by TCRdb to about 2020). For the study in its entirety: Repertoires were compared across peripheral blood and tumor or nodule tissue samples from malignant and benign thyroid patients. Beyond this particular receptor, the publication reports: In both blood and tumor samples, malignant tumors were reported to have significantly higher TCR beta diversity than benign nodules.

This clone was counted between two and nine times. Its binding antigen is unknown. No per-base quality is available; no much larger clone lies one base away. No treatment had been received by any patient before thyroid surgery. The study retrospectively analysed patient clinical samples collected from about 2012 to 2019 using T-cell receptor beta sequencing. The library came from PCR. The reads were generated on an Illumina HiSeq 4000. High-throughput sequencing was used to profile the CDR3 region of the TCR beta-chain in every patient. Under the source paper's analysis protocol: The researchers built a classifier to tell apart papillary thyroid cancer patients with distant metastasis, based on CDR3 differences among clinicopathological groups. The Shannon index was used to assess repertoire diversity, and the Morisita-Horn index was used to assess tumor-blood repertoire similarity. Starting from the raw public reads, TCRdb applied fastp trimming at Q25, assembled clones with MiXCR and retained in-frame beta chains. Here the V and J calls rest on TCRdb's processing, not on the authors' analysis. Here the sample has over 7,500 clones; roughly 9.8% occur a single time. Of the sample, roughly 7.1% is held by the ten largest clones.

Sequencing was done on a sample of tumor tissue. The TCR sequence derives from a female donor with papillary thyroid cancer or a benign thyroid nodule (not recorded which). Some clones in this sample may be carry-over from other donors' samples.

The sequenced DNA: TGTGCCACCAGCAGAGATTCAGTTGGCACTGAAGCTTTCTTT. Its amino acids are CATSRDSVGTEAFF. The rearrangement combines TRBV15 with TRBJ1-1; the D segment cannot be called with confidence. CDR1 and CDR2, per the germline V gene (reference sequence), are LNHNV and YYDKDF. From its cysteine to its phenylalanine, the CDR3 spans 14 amino acids. Only the CDR3 part of the read is kept: 42 bases, read in frame from the first base. Relative to germline, V is 0 bases shorter and J is 4 bases shorter, with 9 bases between their ends.